This T cell receptor beta chain was captured by sequencing in a study of T-cell memory formation after mild COVID-19. On the study more broadly: Largely donor-specific sequence clusters came from two donors.

This CDR3 contains 13 residues. Trimming left V 0 bases short and J 6 bases short, with 10 bases between. Germline assignment: CDR1 SGDLS and CDR2 YYNGEE. MiXCR, run by TCRdb on the 5' RACE reads, gives a single entry per CDR3 protein. The table includes about 320,000 distinct CDR3 sequences, roughly an eighth detected once. This clonotype was recorded a few times. The chain has TRBV9 and TRBJ2-7, with D unresolved. Sample: PBMCs or a T cell subset sorted from them (not recorded which). The TCR originated in a man younger than 35 who had mild COVID-19 (a few samples of this study predate the infection). Cell type and time point are not known. Written as DNA, the CDR3 is TGTGCCAGCAGCGTAGATACGGGTAGCGAGCAGTACTTC. This gives the protein CASSVDTGSEQYF.